Given below is one T cell receptor beta chain in context. This CDR3 has 14 residues. The germline gives CDR1 SQVTM, CDR2 ANQGSEA. Trimming removed 2 bases from V and 5 bases from J, with 14 bases in between. This entry is derived from a study of T-cell memory formation after mild COVID-19. 5'RACE primed from the constant segment yielded TCR alpha and TCR beta cDNA libraries bearing sample barcodes and UMIs. TCRdb reprocessed the 5' RACE reads via MiXCR and lists one record per CDR3 protein. The sample has 100,000 to 140,000 distinct CDR3 sequences, about an eighth seen once. Specimen: PBMCs or a T cell subset sorted from them (not recorded which). The receptor comes from a man between 18 and 35 years old who had mild COVID-19 (a few samples of this study predate the infection). Cell type and time point are not known. The chain is built from TRBV29-1 and TRBJ2-3, with D hard to call. The CDR3: CSVELGALEDTQYF. The CDR3, as DNA: TGCAGCGTTGAACTGGGCGCTTTGGAAGATACGCAGTATTTT.